Sequencing of this TCR beta chain was carried out in a study of T cells in Graves' hyperthyroidism and ophthalmopathy. For the study at large: Blood from the periphery was taken at initial diagnosis, before any treatment. Study-level points and caveats: Progression to ophthalmopathy was predicted a median of about 6.6 months early.

V was clipped by 3 bases and J by 0 bases, with 6 bases between them. The CDR3 is made up of 14 amino acids. RNA transcripts were the template for amplifying TCR beta CDR3 regions. In the first-round RT-PCR of the TCR CDR3, the HTBI primer set was used. Using its own MiXCR run on the multiplex PCR reads, TCRdb lists one record per CDR3 protein. Of about half a million distinct CDR3 sequences in the sample, less than 25% were seen once. This clonotype appeared many times. The antigen remains undetermined. Clinical symptoms, serum thyroxine, TRAb, thyroid ultrasound and orbital computed tomography established diagnosis. PBMCs were collected from an approximately 10 ml volume of fresh peripheral blood.

The source of this sequence is a man between 18 and 35 years old with Graves' hyperthyroidism. The rearrangement links TRBV12-3 or TRBV12-4 to TRBJ1-3; no clear D gene. Sample: blood. The CDR3, as DNA: TGTGCCAGCAGTTTGAGTTTCTCTGGAAACACCATATATTTT. It is translated as CASSLSFSGNTIYF.